The sequence of this T cell receptor (beta chain) was determined in a study of identical twins (TCRdb year 2016). For context, the study as a whole: To test whether fetal clonotypes persist, this study deep-sequenced TCR alpha and beta repertoires from monozygotic twins, from unrelated adults of various ages, and from cord blood. To rule out contamination, the twin experiments were replicated at different times with different library preparation protocols. Overall study outcomes, separate from this receptor: Abundant cord blood beta clonotypes carried fewer insertions; young adult naive repertoires showed a weaker similar trend, while memory repertoires showed none. Out-of-frame TCR alpha sequences shared between twins showed an excess of low generation-probability sequences compared with coincidental sharing between unrelated individuals. Out-of-frame TCR alpha sharing in monozygotic twins was systematically underestimated by recombination models, whereas sharing between unrelated individuals was in agreement with the recombination models. Zero-insertion analyses could be partly confounded by invariant T cells such as MAIT and iNKT, although diverse VJ usage argued against such confounding for most clonotypes. A weaker excess of twin sharing was found in beta out-of-frame sequences because the signal-to-noise ratio was lowered by fewer shared sequences. Because the same donors could not be followed over many years, the conclusions relied on cross-sectional statistical analysis.

All donors were healthy Caucasians. The twin cohort consisted of three pairs of female monozygotic twins, all aged roughly 18 to 30 years. RNA for TCR libraries was isolated from peripheral blood mononuclear cells. For this clonotype: Its antigen is unknown. Base qualities are not at hand, and no much larger clone is one base apart.

Libraries were constructed by 5' RACE. Sequenced on an Illumina HiSeq 2000. Template switching added a universal primer binding site, and the final cDNA carried a unique molecular identifier that allowed TCR cDNA molecules to be counted accurately. First-strand cDNA for TCR alpha and beta chains was synthesized from specific primers in the conserved constant-segment region. To control for contamination, every cDNA library carried two barcodes: a SMART-Mk sample barcode plus Illumina barcodes. Two successive PCR steps introduced TruSeq adapter sequences along with Illumina sample barcodes. The TCR alpha and beta cDNA libraries were sequenced on the Illumina HiSeq platform using custom primers. Processing in the source paper ran as follows. MiGEC was used to process raw reads and extract unique molecular identifiers, and MiXCR was used to find CDR3 positions. Recombination models were inferred per individual with the repgenHMM and IGoR tools using an EM algorithm. Shared clonotype analysis was performed with the tcR package in R, normalizing sharing by the product of cloneset sizes. Out-of-frame nonproductive sequences were analyzed to study raw recombination free of thymic and clonal selection effects. TCRdb cleaned the public reads at Q25 with fastp, built clones with MiXCR and kept in-frame beta chains. Every entry covers one CDR3 protein and lists the most common genes and DNA from its rows. It is TCRdb's table, rather than the study itself, that gives the V and J calls and clone size. The sample table holds 650,000 to 800,000 distinct CDR3 sequences, of which around 8.3% were seen once. 0.98% of the sample is taken by the ten largest.

The sample was also reused in another study, on yellow fever vaccine responses in identical twins. Drawing on the second study: According to the authors, the vaccine-induced T cell response in identical twins seemed to be partly convergent and partly specific to each individual. The study precisely tracked vaccine-responding T cell clones in identical twins.

The sequence was obtained from a woman between 18 and 29 years old in good health. The sample was PBMCs.

The CDR3 has the sequence CASSKDPGPRRDTQYF. The sequenced DNA is TGTGCCAGCAGCAAAGACCCGGGACCGCGGAGGGATACGCAGTATTTT. Recombination connected TRBV5-4 to TRBJ2-3, with the D gene possibly TRBD1 or TRBD2, each one fitting 5 bases. V is cut by 4 bases and J by 6 bases, and the space between the germline ends is 21 bases. Sequences SGHNT (CDR1) and YYREEE (CDR2) are obtained from the germline V gene (reference sequence). From cysteine to phenylalanine, the CDR3 is 16 amino acids long. The DNA shown is the 48-base CDR3, in frame from base 1.